These T cell receptor beta chains were read from a single sample in a study of blood T cell repertoires in COVID-19. Some clones are missing from TCRdb's copy, which holds only in-frame ones; the method was immunoSEQ multiplex PCR. The data show roughly 300,000 clones, more than 75% seen once. Specimen: peripheral blood. These receptors all stem from a woman aged 40 to 50 who had recovered from COVID-19. Each CDR3 is given with its conserved first and last residue. The order of the fields is D gene, clone size, J gene, V gene, CDR3 DNA, CDR3 protein. The D gene is left open where the match is weak. For some rows the clone size is stated as once, few or many, or as a class when expanded; others skip it.

d_gene: .; abundance: .; j_gene: TRBJ1-1; v_gene: TRBV5-1; CDR3nt: TGCGCCAGCAGCCCCAGGGCCGAGAACACTGAAGCTTTCTTT; CDR3aa: CASSPRAENTEAFF
d_gene: TRBD1; abundance: .; j_gene: TRBJ2-7; v_gene: TRBV27; CDR3nt: TGTGCCAGCAGTTTAAGACAGGGAACCTCCTACGAGCAGTACTTC; CDR3aa: CASSLRQGTSYEQYF
d_gene: TRBD1; abundance: .; j_gene: TRBJ1-2; v_gene: TRBV7-8; CDR3nt: TGTGCCAGCAGCGCGGGACAGGGGGCGCGGTATGGCTACACCTTC; CDR3aa: CASSAGQGARYGYTF
d_gene: .; abundance: .; j_gene: TRBJ2-7; v_gene: TRBV6-2/TRBV6-3; CDR3nt: TGTGCCAGCAGTAACACCCACGAGCAGTACTTC; CDR3aa: CASSNTHEQYF
d_gene: .; abundance: .; j_gene: TRBJ1-6; v_gene: TRBV5-8; CDR3nt: TGTGCCAGCAGCTTGATGTGGGGCTCCCTCCACTTT; CDR3aa: CASSLMWGSLHF
d_gene: .; abundance: .; j_gene: TRBJ1-1; v_gene: TRBV21-1; CDR3nt: TGTGCCAGCAGCAAAGATCGTTACAGGCCGATGAACACTGAAGCTTTCTTT; CDR3aa: CASSKDRYRPMNTEAFF
d_gene: TRBD2; abundance: .; j_gene: TRBJ2-1; v_gene: TRBV5-4; CDR3nt: TGTGCCAGCAGCCCCGGGGGGGTACTAGCGGGGGGCGTGAATGAGCAGTTCTTC; CDR3aa: CASSPGGVLAGGVNEQFF
d_gene: .; abundance: .; j_gene: TRBJ1-2; v_gene: TRBV6-2/TRBV6-3; CDR3nt: TGTGCCAGCAGTACGAGGGCCGCCGTTGACTATGGCTACACCTTC; CDR3aa: CASSTRAAVDYGYTF
d_gene: .; abundance: .; j_gene: TRBJ1-2; v_gene: TRBV5-4; CDR3nt: TGTGCCAGCAGCTCTGAGGACAGACTCTATGGCTACACCTTC; CDR3aa: CASSSEDRLYGYTF
d_gene: .; abundance: .; j_gene: TRBJ2-7; v_gene: TRBV6-5; CDR3nt: TGTGCCAGCAGTCCTGAGCTAGACAGCTACGAGCAGTACTTC; CDR3aa: CASSPELDSYEQYF
d_gene: TRBD1; abundance: .; j_gene: TRBJ1-2; v_gene: TRBV4-3; CDR3nt: TGCGCCAGCAGCCAAGATGGCGGGACAGGGAGTCCGTCCGATGGCTACACCTTC; CDR3aa: CASSQDGGTGSPSDGYTF
d_gene: .; abundance: .; j_gene: TRBJ1-5; v_gene: TRBV7-8; CDR3nt: TGTGCCAGCAGCTTAGCGACAGGAGGCAATCAGCCCCAGCATTTT; CDR3aa: CASSLATGGNQPQHF
d_gene: TRBD1; abundance: .; j_gene: TRBJ1-1; v_gene: TRBV10-3; CDR3nt: TGTGCCATCAGCGTGACAGGGAGTACTGAAGCTTTCTTT; CDR3aa: CAISVTGSTEAFF
d_gene: TRBD2; abundance: once; j_gene: TRBJ2-7; v_gene: TRBV4-3; CDR3nt: TGCGCCAGCAGCCTCGGACTAGCGGGGAGCTCCTACGAGCAGTACTTC; CDR3aa: CASSLGLAGSSYEQYF
d_gene: TRBD2; abundance: .; j_gene: TRBJ2-4; v_gene: TRBV10-1; CDR3nt: TGCGCCAGCAGTGCGGGGGGGGGAAACATTCAGTACTTC; CDR3aa: CASSAGGGNIQYF
d_gene: .; abundance: .; j_gene: TRBJ1-1; v_gene: TRBV5-5; CDR3nt: TGTGCCAGCAGCTTGTCCCTAGTGAACACTGAAGCTTTCTTT; CDR3aa: CASSLSLVNTEAFF
d_gene: .; abundance: .; j_gene: TRBJ2-7; v_gene: TRBV6-2/TRBV6-3; CDR3nt: TGTGCCAGCATCCCAGCGCTCGGCAGGGAGGAATACGAGCAGTACTTC; CDR3aa: CASIPALGREEYEQYF
d_gene: .; abundance: .; j_gene: TRBJ1-2; v_gene: TRBV6-2/TRBV6-3; CDR3nt: TGTGCCAGCAGTTACTGGCCGTCGGGGGGCTACACCTTC; CDR3aa: CASSYWPSGGYTF
d_gene: .; abundance: few; j_gene: TRBJ1-1; v_gene: TRBV30; CDR3nt: TGTGCCTGGACGGGGGGCACCACTGAAGCTTTCTTT; CDR3aa: CAWTGGTTEAFF
d_gene: TRBD1; abundance: .; j_gene: TRBJ1-2; v_gene: TRBV6-1; CDR3nt: TGTGCCAGCAGTGTATATCCCGGGACAGGTGAATATGGCTACACCTTC; CDR3aa: CASSVYPGTGEYGYTF
d_gene: TRBD1; abundance: .; j_gene: TRBJ2-7; v_gene: TRBV19; CDR3nt: TGTGCCAGTAGTCCCAGGACAGGGATCTACGAGCAGTACTTC; CDR3aa: CASSPRTGIYEQYF
d_gene: .; abundance: .; j_gene: TRBJ1-1; v_gene: TRBV4-3; CDR3nt: TGCGCCAGCAGCCAAGTACTACAGGTCCCTCCTCTAGGAGCTTTCTTT; CDR3aa: CASSQVLQVPPLGAFF
d_gene: .; abundance: few; j_gene: TRBJ2-4; v_gene: TRBV7-2; CDR3nt: TGTGCCAGCAGCTTCGGGGTAAACATTCAGTACTTC; CDR3aa: CASSFGVNIQYF
d_gene: .; abundance: .; j_gene: TRBJ1-5; v_gene: TRBV19; CDR3nt: TGTGCCAGTAGTATGGCTGAGGTTCAGCCCCAGCATTTT; CDR3aa: CASSMAEVQPQHF
d_gene: .; abundance: .; j_gene: TRBJ2-2; v_gene: TRBV6-6; CDR3nt: TGTGCCAGCAGCCCCCGACCAGAGGCCGGGGAGCTGTTTTTT; CDR3aa: CASSPRPEAGELFF
d_gene: TRBD2; abundance: .; j_gene: TRBJ2-3; v_gene: TRBV5-4; CDR3nt: TGTGCCAGCAGCTTGGAGGCAAGCGGGGGTCTAGATACGCAGTATTTT; CDR3aa: CASSLEASGGLDTQYF
d_gene: TRBD1; abundance: .; j_gene: TRBJ1-1; v_gene: TRBV28; CDR3nt: TGTGCCAGCAACTTAGACAGGGGTACTGAAGCTTTCTTT; CDR3aa: CASNLDRGTEAFF
d_gene: TRBD1; abundance: .; j_gene: TRBJ2-5; v_gene: TRBV28; CDR3nt: TGTGCCAGCAGTTTTCTTAGGGACAGCCAAGAGACCCAGTACTTC; CDR3aa: CASSFLRDSQETQYF
d_gene: .; abundance: .; j_gene: TRBJ2-5; v_gene: TRBV5-6; CDR3nt: TGTGCCAGCAGCTTGGTTCAGGGGAGCCAAGAGACCCAGTACTTC; CDR3aa: CASSLVQGSQETQYF
d_gene: TRBD1; abundance: .; j_gene: TRBJ1-2; v_gene: TRBV7-9; CDR3nt: TGTGCCAGCGTTGGACAGGGCTCATATGGCTACACCTTC; CDR3aa: CASVGQGSYGYTF
d_gene: .; abundance: .; j_gene: TRBJ1-2; v_gene: TRBV7-9; CDR3nt: TGTGCCAGCAGCTCCCCTGACGGATTGGAGGTGAACTATGGCTACACCTTC; CDR3aa: CASSSPDGLEVNYGYTF
d_gene: .; abundance: .; j_gene: TRBJ1-5; v_gene: TRBV15; CDR3nt: TGTGCCACCAGCTCCCCCGGGGGTCGGAATCAGCCCCAGCATTTT; CDR3aa: CATSSPGGRNQPQHF
d_gene: TRBD2; abundance: .; j_gene: TRBJ2-1; v_gene: TRBV5-1; CDR3nt: TGCGCCAGCAGACGGACTAGCGGCCCATCCGAGCAGTTCTTC; CDR3aa: CASRRTSGPSEQFF
d_gene: TRBD2; abundance: once; j_gene: TRBJ2-2; v_gene: TRBV9; CDR3nt: TGTGCCAGCAGCGTAGCCGGGGGGATCACCGGGGAGCTGTTTTTT; CDR3aa: CASSVAGGITGELFF
d_gene: TRBD1; abundance: once; j_gene: TRBJ1-4; v_gene: TRBV6-6; CDR3nt: TGTGCCAGCAGTAACCGGGACAGGGGTGGGGAAAAACTGTTTTTT; CDR3aa: CASSNRDRGGEKLFF
d_gene: .; abundance: .; j_gene: TRBJ2-7; v_gene: TRBV19; CDR3nt: TGTGCCAGTAGTATAGGGGGTGGAGGGAACCACGAGCAGTACTTC; CDR3aa: CASSIGGGGNHEQYF
d_gene: TRBD2; abundance: once; j_gene: TRBJ2-3; v_gene: TRBV3-1/TRBV3-2; CDR3nt: TGTGCCAGCAGCCAAAGCCGGATAGCGGGGGGTCAGGTGGATACGCAGTATTTT; CDR3aa: CASSQSRIAGGQVDTQYF
d_gene: TRBD1; abundance: .; j_gene: TRBJ2-3; v_gene: TRBV6-2/TRBV6-3; CDR3nt: TGTGCCAGCAGCCGACAGGGGAGAGATACGCAGTATTTT; CDR3aa: CASSRQGRDTQYF
d_gene: .; abundance: once; j_gene: TRBJ1-3; v_gene: TRBV18; CDR3nt: TGTGCCAGCTCACCCGGGGTCGGGTCGCGAAACACCATATATTTT; CDR3aa: CASSPGVGSRNTIYF
d_gene: TRBD2; abundance: .; j_gene: TRBJ2-1; v_gene: TRBV14; CDR3nt: TGTGCCAGCAGCCAAGTTGAAGCGGGGGCCGCCTACAATGAGCAGTTCTTC; CDR3aa: CASSQVEAGAAYNEQFF
d_gene: .; abundance: once; j_gene: TRBJ1-1; v_gene: TRBV7-3; CDR3nt: TGTGCCAGCAGCTTCGTATCAGGGGCCACTGAAGCTTTCTTT; CDR3aa: CASSFVSGATEAFF
d_gene: TRBD1; abundance: .; j_gene: TRBJ1-5; v_gene: TRBV9; CDR3nt: TGTGCCAGCAGCGCGGGACAGGATAGCAATCAGCCCCAGCATTTT; CDR3aa: CASSAGQDSNQPQHF
d_gene: .; abundance: .; j_gene: TRBJ2-2; v_gene: TRBV7-8; CDR3nt: TGTGCCAGCAGCCCCGCGGGGCAGGGAATGTCCGGGCCGAGGGGACCCCGAGGTGGGGAGCTGTTTTTT; CDR3aa: CASSPAGQGMSGPRGPRGGELFF
d_gene: TRBD1; abundance: .; j_gene: TRBJ2-7; v_gene: TRBV9; CDR3nt: TGTGCCAGCAGCCCCCGACAGGGCTCCTACGAGCAGTACTTC; CDR3aa: CASSPRQGSYEQYF
d_gene: .; abundance: .; j_gene: TRBJ2-4; v_gene: TRBV11-2; CDR3nt: TGTGCCAGCAGCTTAGCAGGGCCCAAAAACATTCAGTACTTC; CDR3aa: CASSLAGPKNIQYF